The TCR beta chain under discussion was sequenced for a study of blood T cells in healthy people across ages. This clonotype has just a few counts. Staff drew around 10 milliliters of peripheral blood from each donor. Total RNA extraction produced at least 5 micrograms (per sample) for the study. The germline V gene has CDR1 LGHDT and CDR2 YNNKEL (reference sequence). This CDR3 region has 16 residues. The trim removed 1 base at V and 3 bases at J, leaving 5 bases unmatched. Through a sample-barcoded 5' primer and a J-beta primer mix, a second PCR was run for about 6 to 11 cycles. TCRdb re-analysed the 5' RACE reads in MiXCR, keeping a single row per CDR3 protein. The top ten clones hold approximately 25% of a sample with hundreds of thousands of distinct CDR3 sequences, around 50% of them seen once.

The receptor comes from a man older than 75 in good health. Input material: blood. This chain links TRBV3-1 with TRBJ2-1, with TRBD2 matching over 8 bases. Here the CDR3 reads CASSQGGLAVYNEQFF. CDR3 sequence (DNA): TGTGCCAGCAGCCAAGGCGGACTAGCCGTCTACAATGAGCAGTTCTTC.